This paragraph reports one T cell receptor (beta chain). At one end, the junction sequence differs from germline, possibly due to a read error. This specimen comes from a study of T cells in Graves' hyperthyroidism and ophthalmopathy. Study context: At initial diagnosis, before any treatment had begun, peripheral blood was obtained.

Germline V CDR1 and CDR2: SGHTA, FQGNSA. The CDR3 runs to 14 residues. Amplified TCR beta CDR3 regions came from RNA transcripts. First-round RT-PCR with HTBI primers amplified the TCR CDR3 region. TCRdb processed the multiplex PCR reads anew with MiXCR; each CDR3 protein has one entry. In the table there are just under 750,000 distinct CDR3 sequences, about 35% of which are singletons. Specimen: blood. The V gene is TRBV7-2, the J gene TRBJ2-7; TRBD1 might be the D (6 bases). The TCR comes from a woman in her thirties or forties with Graves' hyperthyroidism. This CDR3 is CASSLGTQSYEQYF. The CDR3 coding sequence is TGCGCCAGCAGCCTCGGGACACAGTCCTACGAGCAGTACTTC.